This T cell receptor beta chain was sequenced in a study of blood T cell repertoires in COVID-19. Study information: T cells, B-cell-depleted T cells, or PBMCs provided the cDNA or gDNA that served as material.

Profiling relied on immunoSEQ multiplex PCR, and the TCRdb table lists in-frame clones only, not all of them. The table shows 250,000 to 350,000 clones, with 87% occurring only once. The germline gives CDR1 SGHTA, CDR2 FQGTGA. This CDR3 has 16 residues. V was cut by 6 bases and J by 5 bases, with 19 bases left in between. This clone appeared a single time. The receptor was derived from a woman aged 45 to 65 who had recovered from COVID-19. V usage is TRBV7-3 and J usage is TRBJ2-2, with TRBD2 as a possible D gene (7 bases). Sequencing input: peripheral blood. The CDR3 protein is CASRRTGGADTGELFF. The CDR3 nucleotides are TGTGCCAGCAGGAGAACGGGGGGCGCAGATACCGGGGAGCTGTTTTTT.